The rows below give T cell receptor beta chains drawn from one sample of a study of shared clonotypes between healthy human individuals. The protocol was immunoSEQ multiplex PCR, while the TCRdb copy is restricted to in-frame clones and leaves out a portion. The data contain around 2,100,000 clones, approximately 95% of them singletons. Sequenced: naive CD8+ T cells sorted from blood. The receptors were sampled from a man younger than 35 in good health. Both conserved end residues are part of each CDR3. The order of the fields is clone size, V gene, D gene, J gene, CDR3 DNA, CDR3 protein. D genes are given only for firm matches. Only part of the rows carry a size: once, few, many, or a class if the clone is expanded.

clone_size: NA
v_call: TRBV27
d_call: TRBD1
j_call: TRBJ1-1
cdr3_nt: TGTGCCAGCACGACAGGGCTCATGAACACTGAAGCTTTCTTT
cdr3_aa: CASTTGLMNTEAFF

clone_size: NA
v_call: TRBV28
d_call: TRBD1
j_call: TRBJ1-4
cdr3_nt: TGTGCCAGCAGTTTAAGAGTCGGTACAGGGGGCGCCGGAAGGATAAATGAAAAACTGTTTTTT
cdr3_aa: CASSLRVGTGGAGRINEKLFF

clone_size: NA
v_call: TRBV2
d_call: TRBD1
j_call: TRBJ2-5
cdr3_nt: TGTGCCAGCTCGGGGTCTACCATTCGACAGGGGGCTAAGGAGACCCAGTACTTC
cdr3_aa: CASSGSTIRQGAKETQYF

clone_size: NA
v_call: TRBV7-2
d_call: TRBD2
j_call: TRBJ2-7
cdr3_nt: TGTGCCAGCAGCGCCGGGACTAGCGGGAGGTACGAGCAGTACTTC
cdr3_aa: CASSAGTSGRYEQYF

clone_size: NA
v_call: TRBV6-5
d_call: NA
j_call: TRBJ2-7
cdr3_nt: TGTGCCAGCAGTTACTCAAGGAGTCATTACGAGCAGTACTTC
cdr3_aa: CASSYSRSHYEQYF

clone_size: NA
v_call: TRBV5-5
d_call: NA
j_call: TRBJ2-1
cdr3_nt: TGTGCCAGCAGCTTGGAATGGGACACAGCCTACAATGAGCAGTTCTTC
cdr3_aa: CASSLEWDTAYNEQFF

clone_size: NA
v_call: TRBV27
d_call: NA
j_call: TRBJ1-4
cdr3_nt: TGTGCCAGCAGGCCCAGGGTGGCAGGGTGGAATGAAAAACTGTTTTTT
cdr3_aa: CASRPRVAGWNEKLFF

clone_size: NA
v_call: TRBV4-3
d_call: NA
j_call: TRBJ2-1
cdr3_nt: TGCGCCAGCAGCCAAGTGGGCCGGGGTAATGAGCAGTTCTTC
cdr3_aa: CASSQVGRGNEQFF

clone_size: NA
v_call: TRBV7-9
d_call: NA
j_call: TRBJ2-7
cdr3_nt: TGTGCCAGCAGCTTAGCCCAGGGCAAGGAATACGAGCAGTACTTC
cdr3_aa: CASSLAQGKEYEQYF

clone_size: once
v_call: TRBV7-6
d_call: TRBD1
j_call: TRBJ1-3
cdr3_nt: TGTGCCAGCAGCCCCTATGACAGGGGTTACGGTATGGATGGAAACACCATATATTTT
cdr3_aa: CASSPYDRGYGMDGNTIYF

clone_size: NA
v_call: TRBV30
d_call: NA
j_call: TRBJ2-4
cdr3_nt: TGTGCCTGGAGTTTGGTGGTGGGAGAGGTGGGCAAAAACATTCAGTACTTC
cdr3_aa: CAWSLVVGEVGKNIQYF

clone_size: NA
v_call: TRBV18
d_call: NA
j_call: TRBJ2-3
cdr3_nt: TGTGCCAGCTCACCACCGGACAGCACAGATACGCAGTATTTT
cdr3_aa: CASSPPDSTDTQYF

clone_size: NA
v_call: TRBV10-3
d_call: TRBD1
j_call: TRBJ1-2
cdr3_nt: TGTGCCATCACGGCAGGGGGCGCGGAAGGCTACACCTTC
cdr3_aa: CAITAGGAEGYTF

clone_size: NA
v_call: TRBV29-1
d_call: NA
j_call: TRBJ1-1
cdr3_nt: TGCAGCGTGGACGTGGTGGACACTGAAGCTTTCTTT
cdr3_aa: CSVDVVDTEAFF

clone_size: NA
v_call: TRBV6-6
d_call: NA
j_call: TRBJ2-5
cdr3_nt: TGTGCCAGCAGTTATCGTCAGGAGGGCCAAGAGACCCAGTACTTC
cdr3_aa: CASSYRQEGQETQYF

clone_size: NA
v_call: TRBV29-1
d_call: NA
j_call: TRBJ2-7
cdr3_nt: TGCAGCGCTACAACTAACGCCTACGAGCAGTACTTC
cdr3_aa: CSATTNAYEQYF

clone_size: NA
v_call: TRBV25-1
d_call: TRBD1
j_call: TRBJ1-2
cdr3_nt: TGTGCCAGCAGTGACCACAGGGGGCTCGGGGGCTACACCTTC
cdr3_aa: CASSDHRGLGGYTF

clone_size: NA
v_call: TRBV11-2
d_call: TRBD1
j_call: TRBJ2-3
cdr3_nt: TGTGCCAGCATCCCCGGGACAGGGAGCACAGATACGCAGTATTTT
cdr3_aa: CASIPGTGSTDTQYF

clone_size: NA
v_call: TRBV27
d_call: NA
j_call: TRBJ1-2
cdr3_nt: TGTGCCAGCAGTCCCCTCCAGGTCGTGGGGGCGACTAACTATGGCTACACCTTC
cdr3_aa: CASSPLQVVGATNYGYTF

clone_size: NA
v_call: TRBV7-8
d_call: TRBD2
j_call: TRBJ2-3
cdr3_nt: TGTGCCAGCAGCTACGGACTGCTTGGCGGGAGGCCTAAAGGACCTAGCACAGATACGCAGTATTTT
cdr3_aa: CASSYGLLGGRPKGPSTDTQYF

clone_size: NA
v_call: TRBV27
d_call: NA
j_call: TRBJ1-5
cdr3_nt: TGTGCCAGCAGTATCGGCCCTTTAGATCAGCCCCAGCATTTT
cdr3_aa: CASSIGPLDQPQHF

clone_size: NA
v_call: TRBV11-2
d_call: TRBD2
j_call: TRBJ2-7
cdr3_nt: TGTGCCAGCAGGTGGGGGGGAGCCGCCTACGAGCAGTACTTC
cdr3_aa: CASRWGGAAYEQYF

clone_size: NA
v_call: TRBV7-9
d_call: NA
j_call: TRBJ2-7
cdr3_nt: TGTGCCAGCAGCTTGGTTCCTGGGGACGAGCAGTACTTC
cdr3_aa: CASSLVPGDEQYF

clone_size: NA
v_call: TRBV7-8
d_call: NA
j_call: TRBJ2-5
cdr3_nt: TGTGCCAGCAGCCCAGGGTTTTTACTGGGAGAGACCCAGTACTTC
cdr3_aa: CASSPGFLLGETQYF

clone_size: NA
v_call: TRBV27
d_call: NA
j_call: TRBJ2-5
cdr3_nt: TGTGCCAGCAGTTACGTTTCAGGGTCTCCTACCCGGGAGACCCAGTACTTC
cdr3_aa: CASSYVSGSPTRETQYF

clone_size: NA
v_call: TRBV5-4
d_call: NA
j_call: TRBJ2-3
cdr3_nt: TGTGCCAGCAGCCCAATTAGCACAGATACGCAGTATTTT
cdr3_aa: CASSPISTDTQYF

clone_size: NA
v_call: TRBV6-5
d_call: NA
j_call: TRBJ2-5
cdr3_nt: TGTGCCAGCAGCCCCCTTGGGGGGCTCGAGACCCAGTACTTC
cdr3_aa: CASSPLGGLETQYF

clone_size: NA
v_call: TRBV9
d_call: TRBD2
j_call: TRBJ2-1
cdr3_nt: TGTGCCAGCGGGCGGGGGGCCGACTACAATGAGCAGTTCTTC
cdr3_aa: CASGRGADYNEQFF

clone_size: NA
v_call: TRBV12-5
d_call: TRBD2
j_call: TRBJ2-1
cdr3_nt: TGTGCTAGTGGTCAAATGTTAGCGGGAGGTTCCTACAATGAGCAGTTCTTC
cdr3_aa: CASGQMLAGGSYNEQFF

clone_size: NA
v_call: TRBV7-2
d_call: NA
j_call: TRBJ2-5
cdr3_nt: TGTGCCAGCAGCTTAGTTTGGTCGGCAAAAGAGACCCAGTACTTC
cdr3_aa: CASSLVWSAKETQYF

clone_size: NA
v_call: TRBV25-1
d_call: NA
j_call: TRBJ1-2
cdr3_nt: TGTGCCAGCAGTGCCCTCGGGCAGGAGATTAACTATGGCTACACCTTC
cdr3_aa: CASSALGQEINYGYTF

clone_size: NA
v_call: TRBV10-3
d_call: TRBD2
j_call: TRBJ2-1
cdr3_nt: TGTGCCATCAGTGAGACTAGCGGGATCAACAATGAGCAGTTCTTC
cdr3_aa: CAISETSGINNEQFF

clone_size: NA
v_call: TRBV6-1
d_call: NA
j_call: TRBJ1-2
cdr3_nt: TGTGCCAGCAGTGACGAGGGCACTAACTATGGCTACACCTTC
cdr3_aa: CASSDEGTNYGYTF

clone_size: NA
v_call: TRBV7-9
d_call: TRBD2
j_call: TRBJ2-7
cdr3_nt: TGTGCCAGCAGCTTCTCGGCTAGCGGGTCCTACGAGCAGTACTTC
cdr3_aa: CASSFSASGSYEQYF

clone_size: NA
v_call: TRBV27
d_call: TRBD1
j_call: TRBJ1-1
cdr3_nt: TGTGCCAGCAGCCCCCTACTAGGGACAGGGCACACTGAAGCTTTCTTT
cdr3_aa: CASSPLLGTGHTEAFF

clone_size: NA
v_call: TRBV27
d_call: TRBD1
j_call: TRBJ1-5
cdr3_nt: TGTGCCAGCAGTGCATCCCATCAAGGAGGGGGCGGGGAGCCCCAGCATTTT
cdr3_aa: CASSASHQGGGGEPQHF

clone_size: NA
v_call: TRBV4-3
d_call: NA
j_call: TRBJ2-7
cdr3_nt: TGCGCCAGCAGCCAAGATTGGAACTTCTACGAGCAGTACTTC
cdr3_aa: CASSQDWNFYEQYF

clone_size: NA
v_call: TRBV14
d_call: NA
j_call: TRBJ2-7
cdr3_nt: TGTGCCAGCAGCCTATCGACGAGCTCCTACGAGCAGTACTTC
cdr3_aa: CASSLSTSSYEQYF